This TCR beta chain is drawn from a study of T cell responses to AZD1222 COVID-19 vaccine. Regarding the study as a whole: Sampling that yielded the repertoires occurred only after the peak T cell response. The sample set comprised mostly white British donors with more females, and clonal diversity was possibly underestimated. Only a handful of individuals given AZD1222 were seropositive at baseline.

Turning to this clone: The antigen is undetermined.

Per the germline V gene, CDR1 is LGHDT and CDR2 is YNNKEL (reference sequence). V was trimmed by 0 bases and J by 0 bases, leaving 8 bases between them. This CDR3 spans 15 amino acids. Clones were read by immunoSEQ multiplex PCR, and TCRdb kept only the in-frame ones, dropping some. The data contain around 140,000 clones, more than 85% of them singletons. The sequences come from peripheral blood, collected after recovery from COVID-19. The receptor was isolated from an adult who had recovered from COVID-19. V is TRBV3-1 (or the pseudogene TRBV3-2) and J is TRBJ1-1; D not certain. The CDR3 nucleotides are TGTGCCAGCAGCCAAGATCGAAGATTGAACACTGAAGCTTTCTTT. Protein: CASSQDRRLNTEAFF.